The 23 T cell receptor beta chains given below trace back to one sample, sequenced in a study of shared clonotypes between healthy human individuals. The data were produced by immunoSEQ multiplex PCR, yet TCRdb's version contains in-frame clones alone and is incomplete. The sample contains about 1.9 million clones, approximately 92% of which appear only once. CD8 cells regarded as naive lacked CD45RO, were positively chosen for CCR7, and omitted terminally differentiated effector memory CD45RA+ cells. Sequenced material: naive CD8+ T cells from PBMCs. The receptors shown here come from a man in his late teens or twenties in good health. Some clones in this sample may be carry-over from other donors' samples.

V usage is TRBV28 and J usage is TRBJ2-3; no clear D. The CDR3 sequence is 15 residues long. CDR1 is MDHEN and CDR2 is SYDVKM in the germline V gene. Trimming pared 2 bases from V and 1 base from J, leaving 10 bases between. CDR3 DNA sequence: TGTGCCAGCAGTTTACTAGTTTGGGGCACAGATACGCAGTATTTT. This gives the protein CASSLLVWGTDTQYF.

The V call is TRBV27, the J call TRBJ2-3, with 12 positions matching TRBD2. The V and J ends lost 0 bases and 7 bases, in that order; junction bases with no gene match: 14. The germline gives CDR1 MNHEY, CDR2 SMNVEV (reference sequence). The CDR3 is 19 amino acids. The CDR3 nucleotides are TGTGCCAGCAGTTTATCGATACGACTAGCGGGAGTAAGTTCGAATACGCAGTATTTT. Translated, it gives CASSLSIRLAGVSSNTQYF.

The chain uses TRBV7-9 and TRBJ1-5; D uncertain. The CDR3 sequence is 16 residues long. V gave up 0 bases and J gave up 5 bases, with 14 bases separating them. Germline CDR1 and CDR2: SEHNR and FQNEAQ (reference sequence). The CDR3 DNA reads as TGTGCCAGCAGCTTAGCGTCTGGGTCAGTCCATCAGCCCCAGCATTTT. Its translation: CASSLASGSVHQPQHF.

The rearrangement joins TRBV13 to TRBJ1-1; D is uncertain. Between the trimmed V and J ends, which lost 4 bases and 5 bases, there was a span of 11 bases. The CDR3 contains 13 residues. CDR1 is PRHDT and CDR2 is FYEKMQ in the germline V gene (reference sequence). As DNA, the CDR3 is TGTGCCAGCAGCTCTATTGCCCAGACTGAAGCTTTCTTT. Translated: CASSSIAQTEAFF. Supplemented by reference TRBV13 and TRBJ1-1, the full variable domain reads AAGVIQSPRHLIKEKRETATLKCYPIPRHDTVYWYQQGPGQDPQFLISFYEKMQSDKGSIPDRFSAQQFSDYHSELNMSSLELGDSALYFCASSSIAQTEAFFGQGTRLTVV.

The rearrangement uses TRBV7-9 and TRBJ2-1, with unresolved D. V dropped 4 bases and J dropped 2 bases, with 18 bases sitting between them. Per the germline V gene, CDR1 is SEHNR and CDR2 is FQNEAQ (reference sequence). CDR3 length: 17 amino acids. The chain's CDR3 is CASSSSFVTRAYNEQFF. In nucleotides, the CDR3 is TGTGCCAGCAGCTCATCCTTCGTCACCCGAGCCTACAATGAGCAGTTCTTC.

The chain uses TRBV4-1 and TRBJ2-7; D ambiguous. The V gene lost 6 bases and the J gene lost 3 bases, with 18 bases spanning the gap. The CDR3 covers 15 residues. The germline V gene has CDR1 MGHRA and CDR2 YSYEKL. This chain's CDR3 is CASSQSGEVYYEQYF. CDR3 DNA sequence: TGCGCCAGCAGTCAATCGGGCGAAGTTTACTACGAGCAGTACTTC.

The rearrangement joins TRBV5-6 to TRBJ1-2; a weak D match, TRBD1 (5 bases). Per germline, CDR1 SGHDT and CDR2 YYEEEE. Trimming took off 0 bases at V and 7 bases at J, with 16 bases between the two ends. The CDR3 loop spans 15 amino acids. CDR3: CASSLGGGIGAGYTF. In nucleotides, the CDR3 is TGTGCCAGCAGCTTGGGCGGGGGGATAGGAGCTGGCTACACCTTC.

This chain connects TRBV5-5 to TRBJ1-3; D is undetermined. The CDR3 spans 18 residues. The ends were cut back, 0 bases at V and 0 bases at J, with 16 bases in the middle. CDR1 is SGHKS, CDR2 YYEKEE, per germline (reference sequence). CDR3 coding DNA: TGTGCCAGCAGCTTGGTCTCGGGCACCGGATACTCTGGAAACACCATATATTTT. Protein product: CASSLVSGTGYSGNTIYF.

The chain carries TRBV9 and TRBJ2-1; D not certain. This CDR3 has 15 residues. V gave up 4 bases and J gave up 0 bases, with 11 bases separating them. Looked up from germline, CDR1 is SGDLS and CDR2 is YYNGEE. Here the CDR3 reads CASSPEPGSYNEQFF. In nucleotides, the CDR3 is TGTGCCAGCAGCCCCGAGCCCGGCTCCTACAATGAGCAGTTCTTC.

The chain combines TRBV6-5 with TRBJ2-7; 10 bases are shared with TRBD1. V lost 4 bases and J lost 7; bases outside the gene matches: 7. From germline, CDR1 is MNHEY and CDR2 SVGAGI. The CDR3 is 14 amino acids. DNA of the CDR3: TGTGCCAGCAGTTTACGACAGGGGGCCAGGGAGCAGTACTTC. This codes for CASSLRQGAREQYF.

The J gene is TRBJ1-3, the V gene TRBV11-2, with a weak D call TRBD1 (5 bases). In germline, CDR1 is SGHAT, CDR2 FQNNGV. Trimming stripped 5 bases from V and 0 bases from J, with 14 bases between. This CDR3 is 16 amino acids long. The CDR3 loop is CASSPRDRSSGNTIYF. CDR3 in DNA: TGTGCCAGCAGCCCCCGGGACCGAAGCTCTGGAAACACCATATATTTT.

V gene TRBV27 combines with J gene TRBJ2-1; 7 positions match TRBD2. The J segment lost 4 bases and the V segment lost 1 base, leaving 7 bases of the junction unmatched. Germline CDR1 and CDR2: MNHEY and SMNVEV (reference sequence). The CDR3 runs 16 residues. CDR3 sequence: CASSLLGGSPYNEQFF. In DNA form, the CDR3 reads TGTGCCAGCAGTTTATTGGGCGGGAGTCCATACAATGAGCAGTTCTTC.

The CDR3 here is CASSQEPGGGYEQYF. The CDR3 DNA is TGTGCCAGCAGCCAAGAACCCGGAGGTGGTTACGAGCAGTACTTC. The J gene is TRBJ2-7, the V gene TRBV14; weak D call: TRBD2 (5 bases). The length of the CDR3 is 15 residues. Trimming removed 0 bases at V and 4 bases at J, with 13 bases between. Germline V lookup: CDR1 SGHDN, CDR2 FVKESK.

This sequence joins TRBV11-2 and TRBJ2-5; tentatively, D is TRBD1 (5 bases). Germline loops: CDR1 SGHAT, CDR2 FQNNGV. The CDR3 is made up of 15 amino acids. V lost 2 bases, J lost 3 bases, and 13 bases lay in between. DNA of the CDR3: TGTGCCAGCAGCTTAAAAGCAGGGTTTAAAGAGACCCAGTACTTC. This gives the protein CASSLKAGFKETQYF.

V is TRBV7-9 and J is TRBJ2-7; D is uncertain. Trimming stripped 5 bases from V and 3 bases from J, with 11 bases between. The germline CDR1 and CDR2 sequences are SEHNR and FQNEAQ (reference sequence). The CDR3 totals 13 residues. This chain's CDR3 is CASSPTRFYEQYF. The CDR3, as DNA: TGTGCCAGCAGCCCTACACGGTTCTACGAGCAGTACTTC.

The chain recombines TRBV27 with TRBJ2-7, with 8 bases fitting TRBD1. The junction had 10 bases not matched to a gene; V was cut back by 8 bases and J by 7 bases. The CDR3 is 13 residues long. Germline V gives CDR1 MNHEY, CDR2 SMNVEV (reference sequence). CDR3 region: CASAPPGGWEQYF. The DNA for the CDR3 is TGTGCCAGCGCTCCCCCAGGGGGCTGGGAGCAGTACTTC.

The gene calls are TRBV7-9 and TRBJ2-1; 7 bases are shared with TRBD2. Germline V lookup: CDR1 SEHNR, CDR2 FQNEAQ (reference sequence). V trimming: 5 bases; J trimming: 6 bases; junction bases outside the gene matches: 13. The CDR3 has 16 residues. Here the CDR3 reads CASSVSGLLTLNEQFF. CDR3 coding DNA: TGTGCCAGCAGCGTTAGCGGGCTTCTAACCCTCAATGAGCAGTTCTTC.

The rearrangement joins TRBV19 to TRBJ2-7; D unclear. Germline V lookup: CDR1 LNHDA, CDR2 SQIVND (reference sequence). The CDR3 runs to 17 residues. Trimming removed 2 bases from V and 2 bases from J, with 19 bases in between. CDR3 in amino acids: CASSIQTSPFGAYEQYF. CDR3 DNA sequence: TGTGCCAGTAGTATACAAACAAGCCCTTTTGGGGCCTACGAGCAGTACTTC.

V and J are TRBV5-4 and TRBJ2-1; TRBD1 might be the D (6 bases). Germline lookup yields CDR1 SGHNT and CDR2 YYREEE (reference sequence). The V and J ends lost 1 base and 1 base respectively, with 24 bases between them. This CDR3 region has 20 residues. For the CDR3, the DNA is TGTGCCAGCAGCTTGACCCTTTGGTGGCAGGGGTTCATTTCCTACAATGAGCAGTTCTTC. Amino acid sequence: CASSLTLWWQGFISYNEQFF. Together with reference TRBV5-4 and TRBJ2-1, the CDR3 gives the full variable domain: ETGVTQSPTHLIKTRGQQVTLRCSSQSGHNTVSWYQQALGQGPQFIFQYYREEENGRGNFPPRFSGLQFPNYSSELNVNALELDDSALYLCASSLTLWWQGFISYNEQFFGPGTRLTVL.

The J gene is TRBJ2-1, the V gene TRBV4-3; D is possibly TRBD1 or TRBD2 (5 bases each). Germline CDR1 and CDR2: LGHNA and YSLEER. The CDR3 is 14 amino acids. V gave up 3 bases and J gave up 6 bases, with 12 bases separating them. CDR3 residues: CASSHRGASNEQFF. The CDR3, as DNA: TGCGCCAGCAGCCACCGGGGCGCAAGCAATGAGCAGTTCTTC.

The V call is TRBV11-2, the J call TRBJ2-5; the D is unclear. TRBJ2-7 explains the end of the DNA better; the J call may be wrong. Per the germline V gene, CDR1 is SGHAT and CDR2 is FQNNGV. This CDR3 has 13 amino acids. The CDR3, as DNA: TGTGCCAGCAGCTTAGAGTACAGCTACGAGCAGTACTTC. The encoded protein is CASSLEYSYEQYF.

The rearrangement uses TRBV28 and TRBJ1-1; possible D gene TRBD1, 6 bases. Germline assignment: CDR1 MDHEN and CDR2 SYDVKM. The CDR3 length is 15 residues. The V end lost 6 bases, the J end lost 5 bases, and 19 bases lay between the germline ends. CDR3 residues: CASSRWDPQGTEAFF. In DNA, the CDR3 is TGTGCCAGCAGCAGGTGGGACCCGCAGGGGACTGAAGCTTTCTTT.

The chain joins TRBV5-5 to TRBJ2-7; no reliable D call. The ends were cut back, 4 bases at V and 1 base at J, with 15 bases in the middle. The CDR3 has 15 amino acids. The germline V gene encodes CDR1 SGHKS and CDR2 YYEKEE (reference sequence). In nucleotides, the CDR3 is TGTGCCAGCAGCCGGACCGCGGCATCATCCTACGAGCAGTACTTC. Protein: CASSRTAASSYEQYF.